What follows are 20 T cell receptor beta chains derived from one specimen sequenced in a study of siplizumab effects on memory and regulatory T cells. Assay used: immunoSEQ multiplex PCR; TCRdb lists only in-frame clones, some missing. Among roughly 68,000 clones listed, roughly 96% were seen once. Input material: naive CD8+ T cells sorted from blood. The receptor set was obtained from a human donor in good health.

The chain uses TRBV27 and TRBJ2-7; a possible D gene is TRBD2 (6 bases). The CDR3 length is 13 residues. V was clipped by 11 bases and J by 5 bases, with 19 bases between them. Germline CDR1 reads MNHEY; CDR2 reads SMNVEV (reference sequence). The DNA for the CDR3 is TGTGCCCCTGGGTGCGGGGCCCCTCACGAGCAGTACTTC. It is translated as CAPGCGAPHEQYF.

The gene calls are TRBV28 and TRBJ2-4; D is perhaps TRBD1 (5 bases). Germline V gene sequence: CDR1 MDHEN, CDR2 SYDVKM. Trimming cost V 2 bases and J 2 bases, with 16 bases left between them. This CDR3 has 17 residues. CDR3 nucleotide sequence: TGTGCCAGCAGTTTACCCACCGCAGGGTTTACCAAAAACATTCAGTACTTC. It codes for CASSLPTAGFTKNIQYF.

This sequence joins TRBV27 and TRBJ2-1; TRBD1 is a possible D gene (6 bases). The V and J ends lost 3 bases and 5 bases respectively, with 20 bases between them. There are 17 residues in the CDR3. Germline-derived CDR1 and CDR2 are MNHEY and SMNVEV (reference sequence). CDR3 protein: CASSFTANRVFDNEQFF. DNA for the CDR3: TGTGCCAGCAGTTTCACGGCGAACAGGGTCTTCGACAATGAGCAGTTCTTC.

The genes are TRBV4-1 and TRBJ2-5, with 7 bases identical to TRBD2. CDR1 is MGHRA, CDR2 YSYEKL, per germline. With 0 bases clipped from V and 5 bases from J, the junction kept 9 bases outside the gene matches. CDR3 length equals 16 residues. The CDR3 region is CASSQEGNWGGETQYF. The CDR3, as DNA: TGCGCCAGCAGCCAAGAGGGTAATTGGGGGGGTGAGACCCAGTACTTC.

The chain links TRBV6-1 to TRBJ1-2; D possibly corresponds to TRBD1 (5 bases). Deletions cut 6 bases from V and 3 bases from J, with 11 bases between. Germline values: CDR1 MNHNS, CDR2 SASEGT. The CDR3 spans 13 residues. Here the CDR3 DNA reads TGTGCCAGCAGCAGGGTCGGGGACTATGGCTACACCTTC. Protein sequence: CASSRVGDYGYTF.

This sequence joins TRBV27 and TRBJ2-1; a possible D gene is TRBD2 (6 bases). The CDR3 contains 12 residues. Trimming removed 4 bases at V and 7 bases at J, with 8 bases between. Germline CDR1 is MNHEY and CDR2 is SMNVEV (reference sequence). As DNA, the CDR3 is TGTGCCAGCAGTTGGCGGGGTAATGAGCAGTTCTTC. Protein product: CASSWRGNEQFF.

The rearrangement joins TRBV9 to TRBJ2-3, with TRBD2 identical over 11 bases. Germline-derived CDR1 and CDR2 are SGDLS and YYNGEE. The CDR3 consists of 17 residues. V shed 4 bases, J shed 1 base, and the junction held 8 bases outside the gene matches. The CDR3: CASSPPTLAGGTDTQYF. The CDR3 bases are TGTGCCAGCAGCCCACCGACACTAGCGGGGGGCACAGATACGCAGTATTTT.

The chain recombines TRBV4-1 with TRBJ2-3; TRBD2 matches 8 bases. The CDR3 sequence is 14 residues long. Trimming removed 3 bases from V and 5 bases from J; junction bases left unmatched: 4. Germline CDR1 reads MGHRA; CDR2 reads YSYEKL. Here the CDR3 reads CASSHGGAGDTQYF. DNA of the CDR3: TGCGCCAGCAGCCACGGGGGGGCGGGAGATACGCAGTATTTT.

This chain connects TRBV11-2 to TRBJ2-1; TRBD2 aligns across 10 bases. This CDR3 contains 16 residues. V shed 5 bases and J 2 bases; nucleotides not matched to a gene: 6. Germline CDR1 SGHAT, CDR2 FQNNGV. CDR3: CASSPQAGGPYNEQFF. The CDR3 DNA reads as TGTGCCAGCAGCCCCCAAGCGGGGGGGCCCTACAATGAGCAGTTCTTC.

This chain links TRBV27 with TRBJ1-2, with a tentative D call TRBD1 (5 bases). Germline lookup yields CDR1 MNHEY and CDR2 SMNVEV (reference sequence). The V gene lost 5 bases and the J gene lost 7 bases, with 14 bases spanning the gap. This CDR3 has 13 residues. The CDR3 sequence is CASSLGPGGGYTF. The CDR3 region has the DNA TGTGCCAGCAGTCTCGGGCCTGGGGGTGGCTACACCTTC.

J is TRBJ2-3 and V is TRBV13; 12 bases are a match to TRBD2. CDR3 length equals 17 residues. Per germline, CDR1 PRHDT and CDR2 FYEKMQ (reference sequence). V shed 0 bases and J 7 bases; nucleotides not matched to a gene: 8. DNA of the CDR3: TGTGCCAGCAGCTTAGGGACTAGCGGGGGCTACCACCATACGCAGTATTTT. It translates to CASSLGTSGGYHHTQYF.

This clone was counted a single time. This chain joins TRBV6-5 and TRBJ2-1; D might be TRBD1 or TRBD2, each matching 5 bases. Trimming removed 2 bases from V and 4 bases from J, with 12 bases in between. Germline V gene sequence: CDR1 MNHEY, CDR2 SVGAGI. The CDR3 loop spans 15 amino acids. The CDR3 reads CASSYPGLAYNEQFF. The CDR3 DNA reads as TGTGCCAGCAGTTACCCGGGGCTTGCGTACAATGAGCAGTTCTTC.

V is TRBV6-5 and J is TRBJ2-1; D remains ambiguous. V was clipped by 6 bases and J by 10 bases, with 10 bases between them. This CDR3 region has 11 residues. CDR1 and CDR2 from the germline V gene are MNHEY and SVGAGI. CDR3 sequence: CASSLSEEQFF. The CDR3 nucleotides read TGTGCCAGCAGCCTGAGTGAAGAGCAGTTCTTC.

This clone was recorded once. The chain uses TRBV7-9 and TRBJ1-2; the D gene is possibly TRBD1 (5 bases). Per the germline V gene, CDR1 is SEHNR and CDR2 is FQNEAQ (reference sequence). The CDR3 has 12 amino acids. V was trimmed by 4 bases and J by 8 bases, leaving 11 bases between them. CDR3 sequence reads: CASSSDIYGYTF. CDR3 bases: TGTGCCAGCAGCTCGGACATTTACGGCTACACCTTC.

The genes are TRBV5-5 and TRBJ1-1; tentatively, D is TRBD1 (5 bases). V was cut by 4 bases and J by 5 bases, with 12 bases left in between. There are 13 residues in the CDR3. CDR1 SGHKS and CDR2 YYEKEE come from the germline V gene (reference sequence). CDR3 in amino acids: CASSLGHPTEAFF. The CDR3 DNA reads as TGTGCCAGCAGCCTAGGACACCCGACTGAAGCTTTCTTT.

On this clone: Other DNA sequences in the sample encode the same CDR3. The V gene is TRBV29-1, the J gene TRBJ2-7; 7 nucleotides agree with TRBD2. V trimming: 6 bases; J trimming: 4 bases; junction bases outside the gene matches: 0. Germline V gene data show CDR1 as SQVTM and CDR2 as ANQGSEA. The CDR3 extends over 10 amino acids. CDR3 region: CSVGGYEQYF. CDR3 nucleotide sequence: TGCAGCGTGGGGGGGTACGAGCAGTACTTC.

The chain employs TRBV5-4 and TRBJ2-1; 10 positions match TRBD1. Germline CDR1 SGHNT, CDR2 YYREEE (reference sequence). V shed 6 bases, J shed 9 bases, and the junction held 6 bases outside the gene matches. The CDR3 runs 13 residues. CDR3 coding DNA: TGTGCCAGCATGGACAGGGGGGAGGGTGAGCAGTTCTTC. Translating it yields CASMDRGEGEQFF. The full variable domain, with the rest looked up from reference TRBV5-4 and TRBJ2-1, is ETGVTQSPTHLIKTRGQQVTLRCSSQSGHNTVSWYQQALGQGPQFIFQYYREEENGRGNFPPRFSGLQFPNYSSELNVNALELDDSALYLCASMDRGEGEQFFGPGTRLTVL.

The chain joins TRBV28 to TRBJ2-3; 9 bases map to TRBD1. The CDR3 is 15 amino acids. Germline CDR1 MDHEN, CDR2 SYDVKM. J lost 4 bases, V lost 3 bases, and 5 bases had no gene match. The CDR3 DNA is TGTGCCAGCAGTTTGGACAGGGGTTCGGCAGATACGCAGTATTTT. Translating it yields CASSLDRGSADTQYF. Drawing the rest from reference TRBV28 and TRBJ2-3, the complete variable domain is DVKVTQSSRYLVKRTGEKVFLECVQDMDHENMFWYRQDPGLGLRLIYFSYDVKMKEKGDIPEGYSVSREKKERFSLILESASTNQTSMYLCASSLDRGSADTQYFGPGTRLTVL.

The V gene is TRBV7-9, the J gene TRBJ2-7, with 9 bases fitting TRBD2. The CDR3 totals 17 residues. The V gene end was trimmed by 1 base and the J gene end by 5 bases; junction bases not matched to a gene: 12. Germline CDR1 is SEHNR and CDR2 is FQNEAQ (reference sequence). The CDR3 nucleotides are TGTGCCAGCAGCTTAGATTTTCCTAGCGGGGTAGGGGACGAGCAGTACTTC. Amino acid sequence: CASSLDFPSGVGDEQYF.

The chain uses TRBV10-1 and TRBJ2-7; D not certain. Between the trimmed V and J ends, which lost 6 bases and 2 bases, there was a span of 17 bases. The CDR3 covers 15 residues. Germline lookup yields CDR1 WNHNN and CDR2 SYGVQD (reference sequence). The CDR3 nucleotides read TGCGCCAGCAGCTCCGGACGTAGTACCCCCTACGAGCAGTACTTC. This gives the protein CASSSGRSTPYEQYF.